This T cell receptor beta chain is from a study of vaccination and CD4 T cells after COVID-19. Sequencing of the DNA from cultured CD4+ T cells was carried out with the Oncomine TCR Beta short-read assay. Each CDR3 protein gets one entry after TCRdb re-called the PCR reads with MiXCR. The repertoire holds under 20,000 distinct CDR3 sequences, with roughly 40% as singletons. Germline CDR1 is MGHDK and CDR2 is SYGVNS. The CDR3 extends over 13 amino acids. V was clipped by 4 bases and J by 7 bases, with 11 bases between them. Treatment reported: approximately 10-day PBMC culture with coronavirus spike peptide pools or control peptides (ViraFEST assay). On this clonotype itself: What it binds is not known.

The rearrangement uses TRBV25-1 and TRBJ1-5; D possibly corresponds to TRBD1 (5 bases). Sequenced material: CD4+ T cells from blood, cultured in vitro, taken before SARS-CoV-2 vaccination. This TCR came from a human donor who had recovered from COVID-19. The chain's CDR3 is CASSVAQGQPQHF. CDR3 coding DNA: TGTGCCAGCAGTGTGGCCCAGGGACAGCCCCAGCATTTT.